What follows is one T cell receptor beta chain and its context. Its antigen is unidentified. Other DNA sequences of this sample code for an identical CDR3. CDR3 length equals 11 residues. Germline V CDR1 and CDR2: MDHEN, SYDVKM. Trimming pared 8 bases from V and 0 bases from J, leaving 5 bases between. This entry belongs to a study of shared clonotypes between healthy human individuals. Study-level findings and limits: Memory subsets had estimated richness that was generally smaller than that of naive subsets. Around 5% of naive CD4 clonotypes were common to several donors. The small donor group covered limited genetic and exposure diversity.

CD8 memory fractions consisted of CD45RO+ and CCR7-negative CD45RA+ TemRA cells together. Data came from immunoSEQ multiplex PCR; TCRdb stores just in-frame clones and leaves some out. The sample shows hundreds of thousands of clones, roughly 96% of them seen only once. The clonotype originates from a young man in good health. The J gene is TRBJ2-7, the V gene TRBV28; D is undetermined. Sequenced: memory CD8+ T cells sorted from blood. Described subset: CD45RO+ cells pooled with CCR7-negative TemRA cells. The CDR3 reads CASRNSYEQYF. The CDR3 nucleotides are TGTGCCAGCCGAAACTCCTACGAGCAGTACTTC.